The source of this T cell receptor beta chain is a study of early T cells in non-severe SARS-CoV-2 infection. The library protocol tagged individual cDNA molecules with unique molecular identifiers. TCRdb re-analysed the 5' RACE reads in MiXCR, keeping a single row per CDR3 protein. The sample carries 65,000 to 95,000 distinct CDR3 sequences, about 16% recorded once. The CDR3 contains 12 residues. V dropped 3 bases and J dropped 4 bases, with 6 bases sitting between them. Germline CDR1 is SGHAT and CDR2 is FQNNGV. Material for sequencing was whole blood. J is TRBJ1-1 and V is TRBV11-2; no firm D call. This TCR was recovered from an adult who was a healthcare worker with PCR-confirmed SARS-CoV-2 infection or an uninfected control (not recorded which). The chain's CDR3 is CASSFSPTEAFF. In DNA, the CDR3 is TGTGCCAGCAGCTTTAGCCCCACTGAAGCTTTCTTT. The full variable domain, in which reference TRBV11-2 and TRBJ1-1 provide the parts outside the CDR3, is EAGVAQSPRYKIIEKRQSVAFWCNPISGHATLYWYQQILGQGPKLLIQFQNNGVVDDSQLPKDRFSAERLKGVDSTLKIQPAKLEDSAVYLCASSFSPTEAFFGQGTRLTVV.